These 27 T cell receptor beta chains originate from one sample sequenced in a study of neoadjuvant anti-PD-1 for oral cavity cancer (dated by TCRdb to 2020 to 2023). Libraries were prepared through the immunoSEQ multiplex PCR assay. Not all clones reach the TCRdb copy of this immuneACCESS table, which keeps in-frame sequences only. Checked studies attribute under half of the gap to unresolved V genes and leave the rest unexplained. The sample table lists tens of thousands of clones, 85% of them with a count of one. The ten biggest clones cover about 3.7% of the sample. Per the publication, the time point label means: after neoadjuvant nivolumab, at surgical resection. The material was PBMCs, obtained after nivolumab (anti-PD-1) treatment. Receptors originate from a person aged 35-79 years with oral cavity squamous cell carcinoma.

V usage is TRBV11-1 and J usage is TRBJ2-1; 9 bases are a match to TRBD1. The CDR3 is 16 amino acids. The germline gives CDR1 SGHAT, CDR2 FQDESV (reference sequence). Trimming cost V 3 bases and J 0 bases; bases outside gene matches: 3. The DNA of the CDR3 is TGTGCCAGCAGCTTCAACAGGGGGCTCTCCTACAATGAGCAGTTCTTC. Residues: CASSFNRGLSYNEQFF.

CDR3 in amino acids: CAWSVRTSSYNEQFF. The CDR3 coding sequence is TGTGCCTGGAGTGTAAGGACGAGCTCCTACAATGAGCAGTTCTTC. This chain joins TRBV30 and TRBJ2-1; the D is unclear. Germline V lookup: CDR1 GTSNPN, CDR2 SVGIG (reference sequence). Trimming removed 0 bases from V and 0 bases from J, with 9 bases in between. The CDR3 sequence is 15 residues long.

This clone was seen more than once but under ten times. This chain connects TRBV11-2 to TRBJ2-7, with 11 bases matching TRBD2. V lost 5 bases to trimming and J lost 3 bases; unmatched junction nucleotides: 6. This CDR3 contains 15 residues. Germline V CDR1 and CDR2: SGHAT, FQNNGV. The CDR3 loop is CASSPGLADYYEQYF. CDR3 nucleotide sequence: TGTGCCAGCAGCCCGGGACTAGCGGACTACTACGAGCAGTACTTC.

The V call is TRBV7-9, the J call TRBJ2-7; perhaps TRBD1 as D (5 bases). Trimming pared 5 bases from V and 6 bases from J, leaving 17 bases between. Germline V gives CDR1 SEHNR, CDR2 FQNEAQ (reference sequence). This CDR3 has 14 residues. The CDR3 reads CASSIDGALSEQYF. In DNA, the CDR3 is TGTGCCAGCAGCATAGATGGGGCCCTGAGCGAGCAGTACTTC. The full variable domain, in which reference TRBV7-9 and TRBJ2-7 provide the parts outside the CDR3, is DTGVSQNPRHKITKRGQNVTFRCDPISEHNRLYWYRQTLGQGPEFLTYFQNEAQLEKSRLLSDRFSAERPKGSFSTLEIQRTEQGDSAMYLCASSIDGALSEQYFGPGTRLTVT.

CDR3 in DNA: TGTGCCAGCAGCCAAGACAGGGGGATGGGTGACATTCAGTACTTC. Translating it yields CASSQDRGMGDIQYF. V and J are TRBV16 and TRBJ2-4, with 9 bases matching TRBD1. With 2 bases clipped from V and 8 bases from J, the junction kept 7 bases outside the gene matches. Per germline, CDR1 KGHSY and CDR2 FQNENV. CDR3 length: 15 residues.

The CDR3 sequence: CASSIIGRGQPQHF. The CDR3 DNA follows: TGTGCCAGTAGTATAATCGGGAGGGGACAGCCCCAGCATTTT. This chain connects TRBV19 to TRBJ1-5, with D possibly being TRBD1 (5 bases). Germline V gives CDR1 LNHDA, CDR2 SQIVND (reference sequence). The V end was cut by 2 bases, the J end by 7 bases, with 12 bases between. This CDR3 has 14 residues.

The chain has TRBV1 and TRBJ1-3; the tabulated D call, TRBD1, remains unverified against the DNA. TRBV1 constitutes a pseudogene. The CDR3 spans 15 residues. The CDR3 protein is CTSSQDRASGNTIYF. CDR3 DNA: TGCACCAGCAGCCAGGACAGGGCCTCTGGAAACACCATATATTTT.

This rearrangement joins TRBV10-2 to TRBJ1-5, with 8 bases fitting TRBD1. V lost 7 bases to trimming and J lost 7 bases; unmatched junction nucleotides: 6. Germline CDR1 is WSHSY and CDR2 is SAAADI. This CDR3 is 13 amino acids long. CDR3 nucleotide sequence: TGCGCCAGCATGAGTACAGGGGGACAGCCCCAGCATTTT. This sequence encodes CASMSTGGQPQHF.

The V call is TRBV5-4, the J call TRBJ2-1; 7 bases are shared with TRBD2. CDR1 and CDR2 from the germline V gene are SGHNT and YYREEE (reference sequence). The V gene end was trimmed by 5 bases and the J gene end by 2 bases; junction bases not matched to a gene: 10. The CDR3 contains 16 residues. Written as DNA, the CDR3 is TGTGCCAGCAGTCAGGGCTCCGGGACTACCTACAATGAGCAGTTCTTC. Protein product: CASSQGSGTTYNEQFF.

The J gene is TRBJ2-7, the V gene TRBV29-1; D remains ambiguous. Trimming took 6 bases from V and 2 from J, leaving 8 bases between them. The CDR3 is 11 amino acids. Germline V gene data show CDR1 as SQVTM and CDR2 as ANQGSEA. The CDR3 DNA follows: TGCAGCGTGCAGATTACCTACGAGCAGTACTTC. Translating it yields CSVQITYEQYF.

The V call is TRBV9, the J call TRBJ1-3, with 9 bases matching TRBD1. CDR1 and CDR2 (germline): SGDLS, YYNGEE. With 3 bases clipped from V and 2 bases from J, the junction kept 6 bases outside the gene matches. This CDR3 has 16 residues. The CDR3 DNA reads TGTGCCAGCAGCGCTTGGGGGACAGGGACTGGAAACACCATATATTTT. This translates into CASSAWGTGTGNTIYF.

V usage is TRBV13 and J usage is TRBJ2-2, with D perhaps matching TRBD1 or TRBD2 (5 bases each). Between the trimmed V and J ends, which lost 2 bases and 1 base, there was a span of 11 bases. This CDR3 is built from 16 residues. The V gene's germline CDR1 is PRHDT and CDR2 FYEKMQ (reference sequence). CDR3 in amino acids: CASSLLGVENTGELFF. The CDR3 coding sequence is TGTGCCAGCAGCTTATTGGGGGTTGAGAACACCGGGGAGCTGTTTTTT.

The chain recombines TRBV6-1 with TRBJ1-1; D is unresolved. CDR3 length: 13 residues. V was pared by 7 bases and J by 3 bases, with 12 bases between. Looked up from germline, CDR1 is MNHNS and CDR2 is SASEGT. The CDR3 loop is CASMRGEYTEAFF. DNA of the CDR3: TGTGCCAGCATGCGGGGTGAGTACACTGAAGCTTTCTTT.

The rearrangement uses TRBV6-5 and TRBJ1-3; D perhaps matches TRBD1 (5 bases). The CDR3 has 15 amino acids. V was clipped by 6 bases and J by 0 bases, with 12 bases between them. From germline, CDR1 is MNHEY and CDR2 SVGAGI. The DNA for the CDR3 is TGTGCCAGCAGGACGTCCAGGGTCTCTGGAAACACCATATATTTT. Its translation is CASRTSRVSGNTIYF.

The chain links TRBV18 to TRBJ2-7, with D possibly TRBD1 on 5 matching bases. The CDR3 totals 16 residues. Germline V CDR1 and CDR2: KGHSH, LQKENI. The V and J ends lost 5 bases and 2 bases respectively, with 19 bases between them. The CDR3 sequence is CASSSEFRGQPYEQYF. The CDR3 nucleotides are TGTGCCAGCTCATCCGAATTCCGAGGACAACCCTACGAGCAGTACTTC.

The rearrangement links TRBV28 to TRBJ2-1; 7 bases line up with TRBD2. The trim removed 4 bases at V and 0 bases at J, leaving 12 bases unmatched. This CDR3 comprises 18 residues. CDR1 and CDR2 from the germline V gene are MDHEN and SYDVKM. Here the CDR3 DNA reads TGTGCCAGCAGTTCTTCTAGCGGTTACGTAAGCTCCTACAATGAGCAGTTCTTC. This codes for CASSSSSGYVSSYNEQFF.

The chain employs TRBV6-5 and TRBJ2-3; 7 bases map to TRBD1. V shed 6 bases, J shed 8 bases, and the junction held 8 bases outside the gene matches. Per the germline V gene, CDR1 is MNHEY and CDR2 is SVGAGI. This CDR3 comprises 13 residues. The CDR3: CASSRGYGSTQYF. For the CDR3, the DNA is TGTGCCAGCAGCAGGGGGTATGGAAGTACGCAGTATTTT.

V usage is TRBV5-4 and J usage is TRBJ2-1; D gene uncertain. There are 13 residues in the CDR3. V dropped 5 bases and J dropped 4 bases, with 10 bases sitting between them. CDR1 SGHNT and CDR2 YYREEE come from the germline V gene (reference sequence). The CDR3, as DNA: TGTGCCAGCAGGACGTGGGCGTACAATGAGCAGTTCTTC. As protein: CASRTWAYNEQFF.

The rearrangement joins TRBV28 to TRBJ2-2, with D perhaps TRBD1 (5 bases). This CDR3 has 14 residues. V was trimmed by 6 bases and J by 5 bases, leaving 13 bases between them. CDR1 and CDR2 (germline): MDHEN, SYDVKM. The CDR3: CASSRSQGTGELFF. The CDR3 bases are TGTGCCAGCAGCCGATCTCAGGGAACCGGGGAGCTGTTTTTT.

The CDR3 sequence is CASRSAAYEQYF. CDR3 nucleotides: TGTGCCAGCAGGAGCGCCGCCTACGAGCAGTACTTC. The chain combines TRBV2 with TRBJ2-7; D is ambiguous. The germline gives CDR1 SNHLY, CDR2 FYNNEI. The V and J ends lost 6 bases and 2 bases respectively, with 8 bases between them. CDR3 length: 12 residues. Using reference TRBV2 and TRBJ2-7 for the parts outside the CDR3, the full variable domain is EPEVTQTPSHQVTQMGQEVILRCVPISNHLYFYWYRQILGQKVEFLVSFYNNEISEKSEIFDDQFSVERPDGSNFTLKIRSTKLEDSAMYFCASRSAAYEQYFGPGTRLTVT.

The chain couples TRBV18 to TRBJ2-1; 13 nucleotides align to TRBD2. This CDR3 has 16 amino acids. Germline CDR1 is KGHSH and CDR2 is LQKENI. Trimming cost V 3 bases and J 7 bases; bases outside gene matches: 6. DNA of the CDR3: TGTGCCAGCTCACCCCGACTAGCGGGAGGTGGGAATGAGCAGTTCTTC. This sequence encodes CASSPRLAGGGNEQFF.

V usage is TRBV5-1 and J usage is TRBJ1-2, with D maybe TRBD1 (6 bases). Trimming pared 5 bases from V and 4 bases from J, leaving 12 bases between. The germline V gene encodes CDR1 SGHRS and CDR2 YFSETQ. CDR3 length: 13 amino acids. CDR3 loop: CASRSTGSYGYTF. DNA of the CDR3: TGCGCCAGCAGATCCACAGGGAGCTATGGCTACACCTTC.

This chain joins TRBV5-6 and TRBJ2-1; TRBD2 aligns across 9 bases. The CDR3 is made up of 15 amino acids. Trimming at V came to 3 bases and at J to 9 bases, leaving 10 bases not matched to a gene. Germline V gene data show CDR1 as SGHDT and CDR2 as YYEEEE. The CDR3 is CASSSLKREDGEQFF. For the CDR3, the DNA is TGTGCCAGCAGCTCCTTAAAGCGGGAGGATGGTGAGCAGTTCTTC.

The V and J genes are TRBV6-5 and TRBJ2-7, with D unresolved. The V gene lost 4 bases and the J gene lost 1 base, with 8 bases spanning the gap. CDR3 length: 13 amino acids. CDR1 is MNHEY, CDR2 SVGAGI, per germline. CDR3 in amino acids: CASSSHNSYEQYF. The CDR3 DNA reads TGTGCCAGCAGTTCCCACAATTCCTACGAGCAGTACTTC.

This clone was picked up a small number of times. The V call is TRBV5-5, the J call TRBJ2-7, with D tentatively TRBD2 (5 bases). The V gene lost 2 bases and the J gene lost 7 bases, with 16 bases spanning the gap. This CDR3 comprises 14 residues. Looked up from germline, CDR1 is SGHKS and CDR2 is YYEKEE (reference sequence). The CDR3 nucleotides read TGTGCCAGCAGCTTCAGGCTCCCTCCGGGGGAGCAGTACTTC. It specifies CASSFRLPPGEQYF.

The chain is built from TRBV6-1 and TRBJ1-2; 11 bases match TRBD1. Germline V gives CDR1 MNHNS, CDR2 SASEGT. This CDR3 contains 17 residues. J was trimmed by 4 bases and V by 4 bases; bases with no gene match: 11. The CDR3 nucleotides are TGTGCCAGCAGTGGACAAATACCGGGACAGGGGGTCTATGGCTACACCTTC. Translated: CASSGQIPGQGVYGYTF.

The chain has TRBV5-6 and TRBJ2-2; 10 nucleotides match TRBD1. CDR1 and CDR2 from the germline V gene are SGHDT and YYEEEE. Trimming removed 2 bases from V and 7 bases from J; junction bases left unmatched: 2. The CDR3 is 14 amino acids. The CDR3 DNA reads TGTGCCAGCAGCTTCGGACAGGGGGTCGGGGAGCTGTTTTTT. Translating gives CASSFGQGVGELFF.